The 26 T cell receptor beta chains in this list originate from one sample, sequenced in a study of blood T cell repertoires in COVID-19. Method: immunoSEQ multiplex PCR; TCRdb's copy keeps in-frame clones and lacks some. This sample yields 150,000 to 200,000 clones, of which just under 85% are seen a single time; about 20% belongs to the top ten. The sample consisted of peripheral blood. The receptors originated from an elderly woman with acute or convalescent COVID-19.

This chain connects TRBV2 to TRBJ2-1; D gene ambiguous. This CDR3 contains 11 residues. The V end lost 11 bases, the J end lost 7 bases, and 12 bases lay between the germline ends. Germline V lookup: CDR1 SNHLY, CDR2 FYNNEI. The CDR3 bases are TGTGCCTGCACCCCCCGGAATGAGCAGTTCTTC. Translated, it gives CACTPRNEQFF.

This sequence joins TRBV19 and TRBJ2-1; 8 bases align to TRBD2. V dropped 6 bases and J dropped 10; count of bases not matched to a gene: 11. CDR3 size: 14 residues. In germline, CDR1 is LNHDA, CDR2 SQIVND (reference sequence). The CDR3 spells CASSNLDLAGEQFF. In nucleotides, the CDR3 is TGTGCCAGTAGCAACCTAGATTTAGCGGGAGAGCAGTTCTTC.

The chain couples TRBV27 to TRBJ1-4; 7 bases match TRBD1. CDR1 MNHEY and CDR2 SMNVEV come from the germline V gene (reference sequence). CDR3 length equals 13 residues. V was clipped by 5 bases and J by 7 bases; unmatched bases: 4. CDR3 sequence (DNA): TGTGCCAGCAGTAGACAGGGAGGTGAAAAACTGTTTTTT. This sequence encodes CASSRQGGEKLFF.

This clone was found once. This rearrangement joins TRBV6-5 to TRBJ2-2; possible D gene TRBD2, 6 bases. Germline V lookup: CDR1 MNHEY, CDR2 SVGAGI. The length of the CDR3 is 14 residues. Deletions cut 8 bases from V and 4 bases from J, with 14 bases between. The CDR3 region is CASGLAEFTGELFF. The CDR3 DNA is TGTGCCAGCGGCTTAGCGGAATTCACCGGGGAGCTGTTTTTT.

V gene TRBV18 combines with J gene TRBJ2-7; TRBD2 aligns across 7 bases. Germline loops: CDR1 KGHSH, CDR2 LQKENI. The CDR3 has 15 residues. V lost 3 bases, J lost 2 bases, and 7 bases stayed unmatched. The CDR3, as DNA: TGTGCCAGCTCACCGGGGGGGAGGAATCCCTACGAGCAGTACTTC. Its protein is CASSPGGRNPYEQYF.

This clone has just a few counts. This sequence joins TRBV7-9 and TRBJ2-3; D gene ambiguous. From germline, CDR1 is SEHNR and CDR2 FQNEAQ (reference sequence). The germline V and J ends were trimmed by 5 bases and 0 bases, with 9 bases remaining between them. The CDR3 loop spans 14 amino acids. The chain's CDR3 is CASSQIGSTDTQYF. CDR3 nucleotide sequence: TGTGCCAGCAGCCAGATCGGGAGCACAGATACGCAGTATTTT.

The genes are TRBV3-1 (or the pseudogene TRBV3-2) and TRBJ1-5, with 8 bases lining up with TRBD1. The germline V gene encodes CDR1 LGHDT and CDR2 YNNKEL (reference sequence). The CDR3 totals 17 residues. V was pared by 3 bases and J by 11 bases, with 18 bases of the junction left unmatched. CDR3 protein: CASSQGQGAGQLGAQHF. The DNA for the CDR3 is TGTGCCAGCAGCCAGGGTCAGGGGGCAGGCCAATTGGGGGCCCAGCATTTT.

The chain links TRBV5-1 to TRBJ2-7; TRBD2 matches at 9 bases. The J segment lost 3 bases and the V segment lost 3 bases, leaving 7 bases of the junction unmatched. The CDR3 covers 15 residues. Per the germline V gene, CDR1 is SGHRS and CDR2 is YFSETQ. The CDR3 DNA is TGCGCCAGCAGCTGGGGCCCTAGCGGGAACTACGAGCAGTACTTC. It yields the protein CASSWGPSGNYEQYF.

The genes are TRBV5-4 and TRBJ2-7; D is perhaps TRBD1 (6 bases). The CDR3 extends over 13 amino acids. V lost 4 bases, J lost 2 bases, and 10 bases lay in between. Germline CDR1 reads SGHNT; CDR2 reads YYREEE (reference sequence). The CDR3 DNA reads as TGTGCCAGCAGCCGACAGGACCCCTACGAGCAGTACTTC. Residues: CASSRQDPYEQYF.

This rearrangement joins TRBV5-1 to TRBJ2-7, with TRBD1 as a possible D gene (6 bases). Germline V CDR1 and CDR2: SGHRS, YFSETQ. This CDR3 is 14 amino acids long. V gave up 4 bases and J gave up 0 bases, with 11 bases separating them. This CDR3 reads CASSATGNSYEQYF. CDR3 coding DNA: TGCGCCAGCAGCGCAACAGGGAACTCCTACGAGCAGTACTTC.

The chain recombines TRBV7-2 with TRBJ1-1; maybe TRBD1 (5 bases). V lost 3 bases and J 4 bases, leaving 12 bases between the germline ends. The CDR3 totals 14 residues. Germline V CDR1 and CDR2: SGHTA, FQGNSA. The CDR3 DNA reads TGTGCCAGCAGCTTGAGTCAGGGAGGCACTGAAGCTTTCTTT. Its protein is CASSLSQGGTEAFF.

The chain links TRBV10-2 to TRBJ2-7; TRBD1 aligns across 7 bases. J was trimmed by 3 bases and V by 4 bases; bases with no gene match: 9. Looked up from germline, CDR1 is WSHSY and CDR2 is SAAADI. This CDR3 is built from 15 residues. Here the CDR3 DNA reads TGCGCCAGCAGTGCCATTCCGGGACAGAGCTACGAGCAGTACTTC. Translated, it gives CASSAIPGQSYEQYF.

In nucleotides, the CDR3 is TGCAGCGTTGAGGGTCTCACAGGGAACCAAGAGACCCAGTACTTC. Protein product: CSVEGLTGNQETQYF. The genes are TRBV29-1 and TRBJ2-5, with D tentatively TRBD1 (6 bases). Germline CDR1 and CDR2: SQVTM and ANQGSEA. This CDR3 spans 15 amino acids. V lost 3 bases, J lost 0 bases, and 14 bases lay in between.

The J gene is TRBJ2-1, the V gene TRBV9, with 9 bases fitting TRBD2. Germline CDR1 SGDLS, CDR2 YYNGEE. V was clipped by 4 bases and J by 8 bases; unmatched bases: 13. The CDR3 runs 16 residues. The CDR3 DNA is TGTGCCAGCAGCTCGGGACTAGCTTCCCAGGGGGATGAGCAGTTCTTC. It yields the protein CASSSGLASQGDEQFF. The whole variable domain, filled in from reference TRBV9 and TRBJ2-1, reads DSGVTQTPKHLITATGQRVTLRCSPRSGDLSVYWYQQSLDQGLQFLIQYYNGEERAKGNILERFSAQQFPDLHSELNLSSLELGDSALYFCASSSGLASQGDEQFFGPGTRLTVL.

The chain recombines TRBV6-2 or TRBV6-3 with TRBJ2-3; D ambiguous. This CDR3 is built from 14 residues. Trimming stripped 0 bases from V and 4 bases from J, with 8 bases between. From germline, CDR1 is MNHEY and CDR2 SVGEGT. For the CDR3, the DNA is TGTGCCAGCAGTTACTCGAACTTGCCAGATACGCAGTATTTT. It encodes CASSYSNLPDTQYF.

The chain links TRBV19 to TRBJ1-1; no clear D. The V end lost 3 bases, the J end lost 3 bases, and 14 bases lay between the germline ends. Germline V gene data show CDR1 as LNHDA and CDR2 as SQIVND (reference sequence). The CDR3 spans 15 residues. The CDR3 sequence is CASSISGVRDTEAFF. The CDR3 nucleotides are TGTGCCAGTAGTATCTCCGGGGTGAGGGACACTGAAGCTTTCTTT.

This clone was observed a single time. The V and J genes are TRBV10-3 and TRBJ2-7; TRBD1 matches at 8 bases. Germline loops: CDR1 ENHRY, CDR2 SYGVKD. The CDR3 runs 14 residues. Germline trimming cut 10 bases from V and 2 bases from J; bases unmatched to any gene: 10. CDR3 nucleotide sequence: TGTGCCAGTCTCAAGACAGGGGAAGCCTACGAGCAGTACTTC. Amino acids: CASLKTGEAYEQYF.

CDR3 amino acids: CASSLFGAEAAFF. CDR3 DNA sequence: TGTGCCAGCAGCTTGTTTGGGGCAGAGGCAGCTTTCTTT. The V gene is TRBV5-5, the J gene TRBJ1-1; TRBD1 might be the D (5 bases). The germline V gene encodes CDR1 SGHKS and CDR2 YYEKEE (reference sequence). The CDR3 has 13 amino acids. V was shortened by 1 base and J by 10 bases, with 14 bases between the two germline ends. Variable domain in full (rest from reference TRBV5-5 and TRBJ1-1): DAGVTQSPTHLIKTRGQQVTLRCSPISGHKSVSWYQQVLGQGPQFIFQYYEKEERGRGNFPDRFSARQFPNYSSELNVNALLLGDSALYLCASSLFGAEAAFFGQGTRLTVV.

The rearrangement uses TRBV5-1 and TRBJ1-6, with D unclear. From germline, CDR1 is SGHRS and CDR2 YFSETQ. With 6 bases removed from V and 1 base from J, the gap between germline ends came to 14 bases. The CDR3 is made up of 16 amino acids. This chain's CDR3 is CASTAAGRSYNSPLHF. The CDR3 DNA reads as TGCGCCAGCACTGCCGCGGGCAGATCCTATAATTCACCCCTCCACTTT. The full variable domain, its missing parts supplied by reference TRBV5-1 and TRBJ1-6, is KAGVTQTPRYLIKTRGQQVTLSCSPISGHRSVSWYQQTPGQGLQFLFEYFSETQRNKGNFPGRFSGRQFSNSRSEMNVSTLELGDSALYLCASTAAGRSYNSPLHFGNGTRLTVT.

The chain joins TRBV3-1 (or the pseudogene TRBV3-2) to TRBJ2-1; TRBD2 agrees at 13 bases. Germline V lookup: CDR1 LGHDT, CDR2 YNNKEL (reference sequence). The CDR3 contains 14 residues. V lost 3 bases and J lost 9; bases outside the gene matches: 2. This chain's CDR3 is CASSHGLAGAEQFF. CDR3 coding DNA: TGTGCCAGCAGCCACGGACTAGCGGGGGCTGAGCAGTTCTTC.

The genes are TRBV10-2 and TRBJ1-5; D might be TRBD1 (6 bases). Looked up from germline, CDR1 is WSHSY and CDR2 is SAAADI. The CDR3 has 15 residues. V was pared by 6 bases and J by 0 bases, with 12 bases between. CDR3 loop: CASSDPGDSNQPQHF. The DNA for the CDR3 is TGCGCCAGCAGCGATCCAGGGGATAGCAATCAGCCCCAGCATTTT.

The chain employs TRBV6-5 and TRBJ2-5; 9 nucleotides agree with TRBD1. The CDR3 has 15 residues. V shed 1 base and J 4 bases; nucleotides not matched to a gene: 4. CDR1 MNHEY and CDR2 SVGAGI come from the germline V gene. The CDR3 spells CASSYWGQGLETQYF. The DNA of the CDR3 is TGTGCCAGCAGTTACTGGGGACAGGGATTAGAGACCCAGTACTTC.

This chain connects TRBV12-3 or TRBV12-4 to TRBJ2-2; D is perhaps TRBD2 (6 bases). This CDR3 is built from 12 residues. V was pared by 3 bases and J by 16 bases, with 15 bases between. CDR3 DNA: TGTGCCAGCAGTTTTGGTAGCGGCGGGGCGTTTTTT. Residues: CASSFGSGGAFF.

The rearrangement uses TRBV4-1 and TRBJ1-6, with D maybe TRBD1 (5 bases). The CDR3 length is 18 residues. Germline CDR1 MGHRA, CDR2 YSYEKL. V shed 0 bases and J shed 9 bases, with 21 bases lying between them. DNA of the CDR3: TGCGCCAGCAGCCAAGATAAGGGGCGGGCGGGGATCGGTTCACCCCTCCACTTT. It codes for CASSQDKGRAGIGSPLHF.

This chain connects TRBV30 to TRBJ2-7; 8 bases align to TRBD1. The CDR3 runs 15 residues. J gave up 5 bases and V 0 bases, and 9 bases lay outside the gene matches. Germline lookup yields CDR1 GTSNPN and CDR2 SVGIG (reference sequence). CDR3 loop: CAWSVRDRLGHEQYF. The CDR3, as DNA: TGTGCCTGGAGTGTACGGGACAGGCTGGGCCACGAGCAGTACTTC. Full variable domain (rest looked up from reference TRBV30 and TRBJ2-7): SQTIHQWPATLVQPVGSPLSLECTVEGTSNPNLYWYRQAAGRGLQLLFYSVGIGQISSEVPQNLSASRPQDRQFILSSKKLLLSDSGFYLCAWSVRDRLGHEQYFGPGTRLTVT.

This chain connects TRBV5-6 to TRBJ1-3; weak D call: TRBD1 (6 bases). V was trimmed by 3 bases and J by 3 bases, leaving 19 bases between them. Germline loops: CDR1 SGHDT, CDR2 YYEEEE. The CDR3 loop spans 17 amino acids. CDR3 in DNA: TGTGCCAGCAGCTCCGGGAGGGGCAGGGGCTATGGAAACACCATATATTTT. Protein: CASSSGRGRGYGNTIYF. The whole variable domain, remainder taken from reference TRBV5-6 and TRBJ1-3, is DAGVTQSPTHLIKTRGQQVTLRCSPKSGHDTVSWYQQALGQGPQFIFQYYEEEERQRGNFPDRFSGHQFPNYSSELNVNALLLGDSALYLCASSSGRGRGYGNTIYFGEGSWLTVV.